Listed below are T cell receptor beta chains from one sample, sequenced in a study of T cell changes during pregnancy in multiple sclerosis. Clones were sequenced by immunoSEQ multiplex PCR, and TCRdb holds only the in-frame ones, with some missing. The table shows 75,000 to 90,000 clones, with roughly nine tenths occurring only once. This sample comprised PBMCs, obtained in the first trimester of pregnancy. Source of these receptors: a female donor in good health, serving as a control in a pregnancy study. Some clones in this sample may be carry-over from other donors' samples. Each CDR3 is given with its conserved first and last residue. Fields, in order: D gene, clone size, J gene, V gene, CDR3 protein, CDR3 DNA. The D gene is left open where the match is weak. Clone size is stated in some rows and not others, as once, few, many or a class when expanded.

d_call: TRBD1
clone_size: .
j_call: TRBJ1-4
v_call: TRBV7-2
cdr3_aa: CASSRNRGSEKLFF
cdr3_nt: TGTGCCAGCAGCCGCAACAGGGGCAGTGAAAAACTGTTTTTT

d_call: TRBD1
clone_size: once
j_call: TRBJ2-7
v_call: TRBV18
cdr3_aa: CASSPTGTGGFEQYF
cdr3_nt: TGTGCCAGCTCACCTACCGGGACAGGGGGCTTCGAGCAGTACTTC

d_call: .
clone_size: .
j_call: TRBJ1-5
v_call: TRBV15
cdr3_aa: CATSRGPGSNQPQHF
cdr3_nt: TGTGCCACCAGCAGAGGCCCAGGCAGCAATCAGCCCCAGCATTTT

d_call: .
clone_size: .
j_call: TRBJ1-4
v_call: TRBV7-2
cdr3_aa: CASRRSATNEKLFF
cdr3_nt: TGTGCCAGCAGGAGAAGCGCAACTAATGAAAAACTGTTTTTT

d_call: .
clone_size: few
j_call: TRBJ1-4
v_call: TRBV9
cdr3_aa: CASSVGSRFF
cdr3_nt: TGTGCCAGCAGCGTAGGGTCGCGGTTTTTT

d_call: TRBD2
clone_size: .
j_call: TRBJ2-7
v_call: TRBV11-2
cdr3_aa: CASSLVGRAEQYF
cdr3_nt: TGTGCCAGCAGCTTAGTAGGGAGGGCCGAGCAGTACTTC

d_call: TRBD2
clone_size: .
j_call: TRBJ2-3
v_call: TRBV7-8
cdr3_aa: CATQGLTSGTDTQYF
cdr3_nt: TGTGCCACACAGGGGCTGACTAGCGGGACAGATACGCAGTATTTT

d_call: TRBD1
clone_size: .
j_call: TRBJ2-3
v_call: TRBV6-1
cdr3_aa: CASSETGGGADTQYF
cdr3_nt: TGTGCCAGCAGCGAGACAGGGGGCGGGGCAGATACGCAGTATTTT

d_call: TRBD1
clone_size: once
j_call: TRBJ1-2
v_call: TRBV27
cdr3_aa: CASSPLSQGADYGYTF
cdr3_nt: TGTGCCAGCAGTCCTTTGTCACAGGGGGCGGACTATGGCTACACCTTC

d_call: TRBD1
clone_size: once
j_call: TRBJ2-7
v_call: TRBV7-9
cdr3_aa: CASSLGDSYEQYF
cdr3_nt: TGTGCCAGCAGCTTAGGGGACAGCTACGAGCAGTACTTC

d_call: .
clone_size: .
j_call: TRBJ2-1
v_call: TRBV19
cdr3_aa: CASSLFSEGNEQFF
cdr3_nt: TGTGCCAGTAGTCTCTTTAGTGAGGGCAATGAGCAGTTCTTC

d_call: .
clone_size: once
j_call: TRBJ2-3
v_call: TRBV7-2
cdr3_aa: CASSSGISQYF
cdr3_nt: TGTGCCAGCAGCTCCGGGATATCGCAGTATTTT

d_call: .
clone_size: .
j_call: TRBJ2-1
v_call: TRBV2
cdr3_aa: CASSLTNEQFF
cdr3_nt: TGTGCCAGCAGTCTCACTAATGAGCAGTTCTTC

d_call: TRBD2
clone_size: .
j_call: TRBJ2-1
v_call: TRBV7-8
cdr3_aa: CASSQAGGLPYNEQFF
cdr3_nt: TGTGCCAGCAGCCAAGCGGGGGGGCTCCCCTACAATGAGCAGTTCTTC

d_call: TRBD2
clone_size: .
j_call: TRBJ2-2
v_call: TRBV7-2
cdr3_aa: CASSPTSGRAGGELFF
cdr3_nt: TGTGCCAGCAGCCCGACTAGCGGGAGGGCCGGCGGGGAGCTGTTTTTT

d_call: .
clone_size: .
j_call: TRBJ2-1
v_call: TRBV6-5
cdr3_aa: CASSYSDGAYNEQFF
cdr3_nt: TGTGCCAGCAGTTACTCGGACGGGGCCTACAATGAGCAGTTCTTC

d_call: .
clone_size: .
j_call: TRBJ2-1
v_call: TRBV7-9
cdr3_aa: CASSQSGPSFHEQFF
cdr3_nt: TGTGCCAGCAGCCAGTCTGGACCTAGCTTCCATGAGCAGTTCTTC

d_call: TRBD1
clone_size: .
j_call: TRBJ1-3
v_call: TRBV9
cdr3_aa: CASSVDRGNTIYF
cdr3_nt: TGTGCCAGCAGCGTGGACAGGGGAAACACCATATATTTT

d_call: TRBD2
clone_size: .
j_call: TRBJ2-5
v_call: TRBV30
cdr3_aa: CAWSDWTGGLAGGRETQYF
cdr3_nt: TGTGCCTGGAGCGACTGGACAGGAGGACTAGCGGGAGGTCGTGAGACCCAGTACTTC

d_call: .
clone_size: .
j_call: TRBJ2-7
v_call: TRBV7-9
cdr3_aa: CASSLATREQYF
cdr3_nt: TGTGCCAGCAGCTTAGCGACAAGAGAGCAGTACTTC

d_call: .
clone_size: .
j_call: TRBJ2-5
v_call: TRBV20-1
cdr3_aa: CSATEQETQYF
cdr3_nt: TGCAGTGCGACAGAGCAGGAGACCCAGTACTTC

d_call: TRBD2
clone_size: .
j_call: TRBJ2-1
v_call: TRBV5-6
cdr3_aa: CASSLAGGSGGYNEQFF
cdr3_nt: TGTGCCAGCAGCTTGGCAGGGGGTAGCGGGGGGTATAATGAGCAGTTCTTC

d_call: .
clone_size: .
j_call: TRBJ2-6
v_call: TRBV6-1
cdr3_aa: CASSGRDSGANVLTF
cdr3_nt: TGTGCCAGCAGTGGACGGGACTCTGGGGCCAACGTCCTGACTTTC

d_call: .
clone_size: .
j_call: TRBJ2-1
v_call: TRBV5-1
cdr3_aa: CASSLGGLGEQFF
cdr3_nt: TGCGCCAGCAGCTTGGGCGGCCTCGGTGAGCAGTTCTTC

d_call: .
clone_size: .
j_call: TRBJ1-2
v_call: TRBV7-9
cdr3_aa: CASSLRGGYTF
cdr3_nt: TGTGCCAGCAGCTTAAGGGGTGGCTACACCTTC

d_call: TRBD1
clone_size: .
j_call: TRBJ1-2
v_call: TRBV28
cdr3_aa: CASTPLGWTGQGNGYTF
cdr3_nt: TGTGCCAGCACCCCCCTCGGATGGACAGGTCAAGGAAATGGCTACACCTTC

d_call: TRBD1
clone_size: .
j_call: TRBJ2-5
v_call: TRBV7-6
cdr3_aa: CASSPIGTGGQETQYF
cdr3_nt: TGTGCCAGCAGCCCAATAGGGACAGGGGGACAAGAGACCCAGTACTTC

d_call: .
clone_size: .
j_call: TRBJ1-3
v_call: TRBV27
cdr3_aa: CASSLSQGNTIYF
cdr3_nt: TGTGCCAGCAGTTTATCCCAGGGCAACACCATATATTTT

d_call: .
clone_size: .
j_call: TRBJ2-1
v_call: TRBV5-6
cdr3_aa: CASSLGFGGEAGNEQFF
cdr3_nt: TGTGCCAGCAGCTTGGGTTTCGGGGGAGAGGCGGGCAATGAGCAGTTCTTC

d_call: TRBD2
clone_size: .
j_call: TRBJ2-5
v_call: TRBV19
cdr3_aa: CASSISGGGTQYF
cdr3_nt: TGTGCCAGTAGTATTTCGGGGGGAGGGACCCAGTACTTC

d_call: .
clone_size: .
j_call: TRBJ2-6
v_call: TRBV19
cdr3_aa: CASSTPTRAGANVLTF
cdr3_nt: TGTGCCAGTAGTACCCCTACCAGGGCTGGGGCCAACGTCCTGACTTTC

d_call: .
clone_size: .
j_call: TRBJ2-5
v_call: TRBV11-3
cdr3_aa: CASSLKGREETQYF
cdr3_nt: TGTGCCAGCAGCTTAAAGGGCAGGGAAGAGACCCAGTACTTC

d_call: .
clone_size: .
j_call: TRBJ1-2
v_call: TRBV6-5
cdr3_aa: CASIGTGMDYGYTF
cdr3_nt: TGTGCCAGCATTGGTACAGGGATGGACTATGGCTACACCTTC

d_call: TRBD1
clone_size: many
j_call: TRBJ2-7
v_call: TRBV18
cdr3_aa: CASSPGTGEYEQYF
cdr3_nt: TGTGCCAGCTCACCGGGCACAGGGGAATACGAGCAGTACTTC

d_call: .
clone_size: .
j_call: TRBJ2-5
v_call: TRBV6-9
cdr3_aa: CASSFGGSSRETQYF
cdr3_nt: TGTGCCAGCAGTTTCGGAGGGAGCTCTCGGGAGACCCAGTACTTC

d_call: .
clone_size: .
j_call: TRBJ2-7
v_call: TRBV25-1
cdr3_aa: CASGGSYEQYF
cdr3_nt: TGTGCCAGCGGGGGGTCCTACGAGCAGTACTTC

d_call: .
clone_size: .
j_call: TRBJ2-2
v_call: TRBV11-2
cdr3_aa: CASSLGQLDTGELFF
cdr3_nt: TGTGCCAGCAGCTTAGGACAGTTGGACACCGGGGAGCTGTTTTTT

d_call: .
clone_size: .
j_call: TRBJ2-7
v_call: TRBV18
cdr3_aa: CASSPPGPLAQPYEQYF
cdr3_nt: TGTGCCAGCTCACCACCGGGGCCCTTGGCGCAACCCTACGAGCAGTACTTC

d_call: TRBD2
clone_size: .
j_call: TRBJ2-3
v_call: TRBV29-1
cdr3_aa: CSVERRGGTDTQYF
cdr3_nt: TGCAGCGTTGAGCGGCGGGGGGGCACAGATACGCAGTATTTT

d_call: .
clone_size: .
j_call: TRBJ2-6
v_call: TRBV5-6
cdr3_aa: CASSSGTGANVLTF
cdr3_nt: TGTGCCAGCAGCTCGGGGACTGGGGCCAACGTCCTGACTTTC